Sequencing of this TCR beta chain was carried out in a study of blood T cell repertoires in COVID-19. Study context: Acute and convalescent COVID-19 specimens originated in the United States, Italy and Spain.

Deletions cut 2 bases from V and 0 bases from J, with 14 bases between. The germline V gene has CDR1 KGHSH and CDR2 LQKENI. The CDR3 loop spans 18 amino acids. Sequencing used immunoSEQ multiplex PCR; TCRdb keeps in-frame clones, though not all of them. This table holds hundreds of thousands of clones, approximately 90% found once. The specimen sequenced was peripheral blood. J is TRBJ2-6 and V is TRBV18; a possible D gene is TRBD1 (6 bases). This TCR derives from a man between 40 and 49 years old with acute or convalescent COVID-19. The CDR3 sequence: CASSPRQGHSSGANVLTF. CDR3 nucleotide sequence: TGTGCCAGCTCACCAAGGCAGGGACACTCCTCTGGGGCCAACGTCCTGACTTTC.